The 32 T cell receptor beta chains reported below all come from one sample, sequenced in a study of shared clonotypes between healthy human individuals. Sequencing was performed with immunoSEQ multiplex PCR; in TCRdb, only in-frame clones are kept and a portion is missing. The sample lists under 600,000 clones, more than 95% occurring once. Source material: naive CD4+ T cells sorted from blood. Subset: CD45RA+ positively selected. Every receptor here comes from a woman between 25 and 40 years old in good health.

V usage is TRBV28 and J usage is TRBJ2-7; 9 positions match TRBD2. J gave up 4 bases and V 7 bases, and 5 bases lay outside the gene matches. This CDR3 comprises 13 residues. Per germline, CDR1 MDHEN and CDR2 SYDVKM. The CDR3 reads CASMGLAFYEQYF. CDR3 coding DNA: TGTGCCAGCATGGGACTAGCCTTTTACGAGCAGTACTTC. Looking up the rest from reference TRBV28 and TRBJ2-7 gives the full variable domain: DVKVTQSSRYLVKRTGEKVFLECVQDMDHENMFWYRQDPGLGLRLIYFSYDVKMKEKGDIPEGYSVSREKKERFSLILESASTNQTSMYLCASMGLAFYEQYFGPGTRLTVT.

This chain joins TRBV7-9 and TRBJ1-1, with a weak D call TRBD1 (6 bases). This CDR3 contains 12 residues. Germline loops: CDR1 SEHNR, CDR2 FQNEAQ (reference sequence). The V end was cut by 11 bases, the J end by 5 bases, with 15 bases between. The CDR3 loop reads CALGQQQTEAFF. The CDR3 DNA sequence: TGTGCCTTAGGACAGCAACAAACTGAAGCTTTCTTT.

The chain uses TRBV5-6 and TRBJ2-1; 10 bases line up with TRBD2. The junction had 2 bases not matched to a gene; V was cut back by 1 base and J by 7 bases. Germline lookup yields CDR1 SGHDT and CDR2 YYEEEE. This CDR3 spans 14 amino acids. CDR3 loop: CASSLSSGSNEQFF. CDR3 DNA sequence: TGTGCCAGCAGCTTGTCTAGCGGGAGTAATGAGCAGTTCTTC. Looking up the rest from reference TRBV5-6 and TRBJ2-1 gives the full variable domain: DAGVTQSPTHLIKTRGQQVTLRCSPKSGHDTVSWYQQALGQGPQFIFQYYEEEERQRGNFPDRFSGHQFPNYSSELNVNALLLGDSALYLCASSLSSGSNEQFFGPGTRLTVL.

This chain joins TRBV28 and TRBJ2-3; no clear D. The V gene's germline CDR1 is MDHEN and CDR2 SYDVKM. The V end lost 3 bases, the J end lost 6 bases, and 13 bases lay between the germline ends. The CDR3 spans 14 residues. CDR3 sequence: CASSFQTGDDTQYF. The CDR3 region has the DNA TGTGCCAGCAGTTTCCAAACTGGCGACGATACGCAGTATTTT. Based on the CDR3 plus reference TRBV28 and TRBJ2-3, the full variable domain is DVKVTQSSRYLVKRTGEKVFLECVQDMDHENMFWYRQDPGLGLRLIYFSYDVKMKEKGDIPEGYSVSREKKERFSLILESASTNQTSMYLCASSFQTGDDTQYFGPGTRLTVL.

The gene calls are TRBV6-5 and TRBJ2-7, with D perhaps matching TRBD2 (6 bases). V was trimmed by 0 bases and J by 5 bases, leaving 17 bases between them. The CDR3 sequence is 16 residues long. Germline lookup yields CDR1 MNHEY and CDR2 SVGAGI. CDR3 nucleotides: TGTGCCAGCAGTTACTCGACGAGACTAGTCATCCACGAGCAGTACTTC. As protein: CASSYSTRLVIHEQYF.

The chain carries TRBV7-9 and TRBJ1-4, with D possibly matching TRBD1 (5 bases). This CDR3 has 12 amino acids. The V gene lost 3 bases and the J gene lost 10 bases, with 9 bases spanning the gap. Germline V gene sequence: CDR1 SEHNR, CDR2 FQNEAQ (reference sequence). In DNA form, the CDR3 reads TGTGCCAGCAGCTTTTGGGGCGGAAAACTGTTTTTT. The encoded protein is CASSFWGGKLFF.

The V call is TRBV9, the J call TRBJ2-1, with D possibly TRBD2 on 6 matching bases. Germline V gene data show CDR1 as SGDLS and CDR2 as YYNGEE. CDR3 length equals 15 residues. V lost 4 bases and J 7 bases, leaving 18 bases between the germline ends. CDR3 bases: TGTGCCAGCAGCCGACGCGTTACGGGAGAAAATGAGCAGTTCTTC. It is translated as CASSRRVTGENEQFF.

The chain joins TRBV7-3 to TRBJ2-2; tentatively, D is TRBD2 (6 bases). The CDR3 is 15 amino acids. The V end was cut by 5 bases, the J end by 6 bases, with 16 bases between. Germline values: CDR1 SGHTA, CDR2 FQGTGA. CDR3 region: CASSPRREFAGELFF. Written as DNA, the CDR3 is TGTGCCAGCAGCCCCCGCCGGGAGTTCGCCGGGGAGCTGTTTTTT. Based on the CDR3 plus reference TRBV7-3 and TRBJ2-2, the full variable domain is GAGVSQTPSNKVTEKGKYVELRCDPISGHTALYWYRQSLGQGPEFLIYFQGTGAADDSGLPNDRFFAVRPEGSVSTLKIQRTERGDSAVYLCASSPRREFAGELFFGEGSRLTVL.

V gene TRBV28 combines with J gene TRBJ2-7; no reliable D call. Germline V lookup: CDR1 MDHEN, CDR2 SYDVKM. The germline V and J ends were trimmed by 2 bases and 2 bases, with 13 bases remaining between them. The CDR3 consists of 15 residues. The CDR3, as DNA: TGTGCCAGCAGTTTAGGCCCGGTGCCCCCCTACGAGCAGTACTTC. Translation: CASSLGPVPPYEQYF. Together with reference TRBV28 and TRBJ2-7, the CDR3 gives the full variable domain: DVKVTQSSRYLVKRTGEKVFLECVQDMDHENMFWYRQDPGLGLRLIYFSYDVKMKEKGDIPEGYSVSREKKERFSLILESASTNQTSMYLCASSLGPVPPYEQYFGPGTRLTVT.

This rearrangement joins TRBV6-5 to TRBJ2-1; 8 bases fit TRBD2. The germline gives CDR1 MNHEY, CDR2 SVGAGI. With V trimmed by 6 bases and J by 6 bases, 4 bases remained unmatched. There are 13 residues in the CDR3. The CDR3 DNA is TGTGCCAGCAGGGGACTAGAGCTCAATGAGCAGTTCTTC. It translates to CASRGLELNEQFF.

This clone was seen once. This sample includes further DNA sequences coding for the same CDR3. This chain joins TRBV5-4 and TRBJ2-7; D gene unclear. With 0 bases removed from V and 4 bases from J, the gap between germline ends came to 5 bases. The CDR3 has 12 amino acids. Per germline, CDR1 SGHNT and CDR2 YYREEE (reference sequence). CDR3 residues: CASSLDRYEQYF. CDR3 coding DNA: TGTGCCAGCAGCTTGGATAGATACGAGCAGTACTTC.

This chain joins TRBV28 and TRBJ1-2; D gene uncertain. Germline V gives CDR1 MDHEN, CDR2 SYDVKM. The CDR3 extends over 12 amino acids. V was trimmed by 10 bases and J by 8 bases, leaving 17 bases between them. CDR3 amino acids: CATAGGFSGYTF. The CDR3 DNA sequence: TGTGCCACCGCGGGAGGTTTTAGCGGCTACACCTTC.

CDR3 nucleotides: TGTGCCAGCAGCCCAAGAGGTGCCAGTCACATGAACACTGAAGCTTTCTTT. This translates into CASSPRGASHMNTEAFF. V is TRBV7-9 and J is TRBJ1-1, with D unresolved. The CDR3 totals 17 residues. Trimming left V 5 bases short and J 0 bases short, with 19 bases between. Germline CDR1 is SEHNR and CDR2 is FQNEAQ (reference sequence).

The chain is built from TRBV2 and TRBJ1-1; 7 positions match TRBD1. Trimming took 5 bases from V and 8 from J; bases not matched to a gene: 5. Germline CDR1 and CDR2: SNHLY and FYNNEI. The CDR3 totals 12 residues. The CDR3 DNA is TGTGCCAGCAGTTGGGACAGCGAGGAAGCTTTCTTT. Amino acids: CASSWDSEEAFF.

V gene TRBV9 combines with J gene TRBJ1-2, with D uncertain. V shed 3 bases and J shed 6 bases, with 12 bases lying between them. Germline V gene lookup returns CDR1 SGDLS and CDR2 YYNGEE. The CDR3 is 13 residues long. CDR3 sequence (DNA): TGTGCCAGCAGCGGCTGGGCTGCCCATGGCTACACCTTC. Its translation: CASSGWAAHGYTF.

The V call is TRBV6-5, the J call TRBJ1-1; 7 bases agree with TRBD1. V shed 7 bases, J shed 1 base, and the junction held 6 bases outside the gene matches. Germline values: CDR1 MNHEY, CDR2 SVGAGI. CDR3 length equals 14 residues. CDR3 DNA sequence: TGTGCCAGCAAAAACAGGGGATCGAACACTGAAGCTTTCTTT. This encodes CASKNRGSNTEAFF.

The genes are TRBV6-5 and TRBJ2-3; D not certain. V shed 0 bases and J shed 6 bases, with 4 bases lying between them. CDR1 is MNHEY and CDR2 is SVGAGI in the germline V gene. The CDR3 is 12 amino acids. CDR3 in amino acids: CASSYSGDTQYF. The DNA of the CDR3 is TGTGCCAGCAGTTACTCCGGGGATACGCAGTATTTT.

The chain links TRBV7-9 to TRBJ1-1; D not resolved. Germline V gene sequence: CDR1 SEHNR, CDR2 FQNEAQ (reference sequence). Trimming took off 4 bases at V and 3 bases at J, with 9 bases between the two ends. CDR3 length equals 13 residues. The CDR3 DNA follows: TGTGCCAGCAGCTACGTCCGGGACACTGAAGCTTTCTTT. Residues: CASSYVRDTEAFF.

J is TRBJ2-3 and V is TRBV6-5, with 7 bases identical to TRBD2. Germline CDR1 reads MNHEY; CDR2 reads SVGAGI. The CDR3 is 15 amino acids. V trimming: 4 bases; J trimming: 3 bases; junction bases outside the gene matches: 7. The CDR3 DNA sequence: TGTGCCAGCAGTTGGACTAGGAGAACGACAGATACGCAGTATTTT. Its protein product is CASSWTRRTTDTQYF.

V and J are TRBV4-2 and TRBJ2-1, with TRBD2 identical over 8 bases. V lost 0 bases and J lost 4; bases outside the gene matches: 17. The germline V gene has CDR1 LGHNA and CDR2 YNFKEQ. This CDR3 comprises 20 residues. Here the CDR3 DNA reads TGTGCCAGCAGCCAAGAGGTGGTAGCGGGGCAGTTGGGGGCATACAATGAGCAGTTCTTC. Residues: CASSQEVVAGQLGAYNEQFF.

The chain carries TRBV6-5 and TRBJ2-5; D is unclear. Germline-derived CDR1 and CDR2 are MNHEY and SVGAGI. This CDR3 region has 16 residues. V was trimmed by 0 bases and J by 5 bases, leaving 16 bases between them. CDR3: CASSYSDQTGRETQYF. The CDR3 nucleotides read TGTGCCAGCAGTTACTCCGACCAGACGGGCCGGGAGACCCAGTACTTC.

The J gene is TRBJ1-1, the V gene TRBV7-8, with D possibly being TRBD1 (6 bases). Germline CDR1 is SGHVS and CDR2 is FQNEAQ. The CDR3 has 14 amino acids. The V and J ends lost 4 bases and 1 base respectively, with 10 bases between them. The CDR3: CASSYGTTNTEAFF. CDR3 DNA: TGTGCCAGCAGCTACGGGACAACGAACACTGAAGCTTTCTTT. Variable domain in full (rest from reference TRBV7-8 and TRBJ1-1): GAGVSQSPRYKVAKRGQDVALRCDPISGHVSLFWYQQALGQGPEFLTYFQNEAQLDKSGLPSDRFFAERPEGSVSTLKIQRTQQEDSAVYLCASSYGTTNTEAFFGQGTRLTVV.

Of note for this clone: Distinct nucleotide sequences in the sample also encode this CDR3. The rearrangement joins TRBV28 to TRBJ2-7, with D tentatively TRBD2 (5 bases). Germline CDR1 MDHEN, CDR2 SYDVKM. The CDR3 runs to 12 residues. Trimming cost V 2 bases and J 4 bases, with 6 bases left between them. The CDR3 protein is CASSLGGYEQYF. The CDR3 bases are TGTGCCAGCAGTTTAGGAGGATACGAGCAGTACTTC.

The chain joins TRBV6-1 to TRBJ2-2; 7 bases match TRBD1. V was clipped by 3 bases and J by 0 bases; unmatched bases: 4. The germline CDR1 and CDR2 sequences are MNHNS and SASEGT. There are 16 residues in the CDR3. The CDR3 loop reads CASSEHGTANTGELFF. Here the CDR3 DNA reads TGTGCCAGCAGTGAGCATGGGACAGCGAACACCGGGGAGCTGTTTTTT.

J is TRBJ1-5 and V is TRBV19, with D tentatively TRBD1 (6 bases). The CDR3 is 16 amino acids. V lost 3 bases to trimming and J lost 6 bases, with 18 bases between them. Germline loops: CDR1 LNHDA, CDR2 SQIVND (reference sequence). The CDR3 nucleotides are TGTGCCAGTAGTATGCAGGGGCAGGGTAACGCTCAGCCCCAGCATTTT. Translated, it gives CASSMQGQGNAQPQHF.

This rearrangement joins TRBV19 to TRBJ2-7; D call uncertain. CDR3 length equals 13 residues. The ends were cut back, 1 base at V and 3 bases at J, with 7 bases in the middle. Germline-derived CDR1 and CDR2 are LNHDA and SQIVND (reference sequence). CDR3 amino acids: CASSIGSGYEQYF. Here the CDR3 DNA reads TGTGCCAGTAGTATAGGTTCTGGCTACGAGCAGTACTTC. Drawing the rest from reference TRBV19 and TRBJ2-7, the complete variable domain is DGGITQSPKYLFRKEGQNVTLSCEQNLNHDAMYWYRQDPGQGLRLIYYSQIVNDFQKGDIAEGYSVSREKKESFPLTVTSAQKNPTAFYLCASSIGSGYEQYFGPGTRLTVT.

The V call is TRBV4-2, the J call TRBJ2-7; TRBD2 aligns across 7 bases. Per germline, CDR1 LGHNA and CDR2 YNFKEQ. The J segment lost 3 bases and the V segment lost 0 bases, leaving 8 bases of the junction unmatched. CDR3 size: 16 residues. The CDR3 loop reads CASSQDLAGEDYEQYF. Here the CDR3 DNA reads TGTGCCAGCAGCCAAGATCTGGCGGGAGAGGACTACGAGCAGTACTTC.

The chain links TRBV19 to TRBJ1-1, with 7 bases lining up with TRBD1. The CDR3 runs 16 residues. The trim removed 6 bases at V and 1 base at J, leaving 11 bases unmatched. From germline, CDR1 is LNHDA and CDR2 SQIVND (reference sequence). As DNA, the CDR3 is TGTGCCAGTAGCCTACAGGGGAGGGCTGCGAACACTGAAGCTTTCTTT. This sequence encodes CASSLQGRAANTEAFF.

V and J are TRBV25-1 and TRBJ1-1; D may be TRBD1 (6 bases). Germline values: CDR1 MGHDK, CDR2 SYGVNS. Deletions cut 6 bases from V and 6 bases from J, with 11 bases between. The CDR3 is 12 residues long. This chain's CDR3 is CASSFRGSEAFF. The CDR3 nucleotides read TGTGCCAGCAGCTTCAGGGGTTCTGAAGCTTTCTTT.

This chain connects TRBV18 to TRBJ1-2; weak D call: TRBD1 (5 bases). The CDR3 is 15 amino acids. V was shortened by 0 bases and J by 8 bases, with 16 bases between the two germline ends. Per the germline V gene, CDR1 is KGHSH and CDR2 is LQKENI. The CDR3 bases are TGTGCCAGCTCACCACCGTTAGGGGAAAGAGGGGGCTACACCTTC. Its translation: CASSPPLGERGGYTF.

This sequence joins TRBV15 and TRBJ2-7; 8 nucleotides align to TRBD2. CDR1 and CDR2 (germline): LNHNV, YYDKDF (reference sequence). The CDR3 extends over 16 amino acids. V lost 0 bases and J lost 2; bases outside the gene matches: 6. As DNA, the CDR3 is TGTGCCACCAGCAGAGAGTCCGCGGGAGGACCCTACGAGCAGTACTTC. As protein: CATSRESAGGPYEQYF.

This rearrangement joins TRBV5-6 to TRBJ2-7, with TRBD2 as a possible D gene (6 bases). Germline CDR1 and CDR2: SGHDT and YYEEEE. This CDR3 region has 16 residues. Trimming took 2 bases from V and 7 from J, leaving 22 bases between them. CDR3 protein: CASSFRQWAGSLEQYF. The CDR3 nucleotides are TGTGCCAGCAGCTTCCGCCAGTGGGCGGGGAGCTTGGAGCAGTACTTC.